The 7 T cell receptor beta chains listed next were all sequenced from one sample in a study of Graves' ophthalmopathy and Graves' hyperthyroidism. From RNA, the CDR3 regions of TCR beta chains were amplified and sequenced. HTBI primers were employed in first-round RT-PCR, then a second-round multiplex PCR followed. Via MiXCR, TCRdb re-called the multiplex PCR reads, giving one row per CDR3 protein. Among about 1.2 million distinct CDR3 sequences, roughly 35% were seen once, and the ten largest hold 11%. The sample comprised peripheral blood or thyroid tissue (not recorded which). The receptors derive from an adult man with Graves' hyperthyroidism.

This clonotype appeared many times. The CDR3 loop is CASSKRTENSPLHF. CDR3 nucleotide sequence: TGTGCCAGCAGCAAAAGGACTGAGAATTCACCCCTCCACTTT. The V and J genes are TRBV9 and TRBJ1-6; D is unresolved. V gave up 4 bases and J gave up 7 bases, with 12 bases separating them. The CDR3 loop spans 14 amino acids. Per germline, CDR1 SGDLS and CDR2 YYNGEE.

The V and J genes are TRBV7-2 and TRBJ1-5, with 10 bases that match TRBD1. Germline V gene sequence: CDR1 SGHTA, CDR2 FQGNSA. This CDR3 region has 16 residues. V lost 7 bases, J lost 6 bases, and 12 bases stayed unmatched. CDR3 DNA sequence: TGTGCCAGCACCCGACAGGGGGCCGAAGAAGGTCAGCCCCAGCATTTT. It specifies CASTRQGAEEGQPQHF.

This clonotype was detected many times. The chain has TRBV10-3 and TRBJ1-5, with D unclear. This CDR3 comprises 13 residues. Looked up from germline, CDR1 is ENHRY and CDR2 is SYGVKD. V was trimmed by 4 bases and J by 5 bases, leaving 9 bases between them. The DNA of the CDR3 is TGTGCCATCAGTGGAGGCGAGGATCAGCCCCAGCATTTT. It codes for CAISGGEDQPQHF.

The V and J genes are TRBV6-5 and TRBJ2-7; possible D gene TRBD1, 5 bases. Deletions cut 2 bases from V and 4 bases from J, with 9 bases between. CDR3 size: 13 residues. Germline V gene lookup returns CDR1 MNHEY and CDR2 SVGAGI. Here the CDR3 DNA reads TGTGCCAGCAGTTACAGGACAAAATACGAGCAGTACTTC. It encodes CASSYRTKYEQYF.

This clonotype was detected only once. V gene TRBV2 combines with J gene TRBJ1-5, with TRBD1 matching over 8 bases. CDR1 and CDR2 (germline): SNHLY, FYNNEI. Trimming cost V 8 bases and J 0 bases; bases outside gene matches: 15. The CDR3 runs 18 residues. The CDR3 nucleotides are TGTGCCAGCCAGCAGACAGGGGCCGGATTTTATAGCAATCAGCCCCAGCATTTT. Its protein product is CASQQTGAGFYSNQPQHF.

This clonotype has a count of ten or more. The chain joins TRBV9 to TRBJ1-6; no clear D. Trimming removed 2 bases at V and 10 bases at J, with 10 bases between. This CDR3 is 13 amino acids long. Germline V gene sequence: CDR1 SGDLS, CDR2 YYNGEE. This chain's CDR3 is CASSVAALSPLHF. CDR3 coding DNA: TGTGCCAGCAGCGTCGCAGCTCTGTCACCCCTCCACTTT.

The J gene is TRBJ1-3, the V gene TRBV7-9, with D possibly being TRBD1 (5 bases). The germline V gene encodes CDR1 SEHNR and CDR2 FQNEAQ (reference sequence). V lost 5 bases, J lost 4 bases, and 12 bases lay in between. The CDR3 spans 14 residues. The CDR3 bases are TGTGCCAGCAGCCCCTGGGGGGACGGAAACACCATATATTTT. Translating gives CASSPWGDGNTIYF.